Listed below are T cell receptor beta chains from one sample, sequenced in a study of T cell responses to AZD1222 COVID-19 vaccine. Sequencing was performed with immunoSEQ multiplex PCR; in TCRdb, only in-frame clones are kept and a portion is missing. The sample shows about 79,000 clones, around 90% of them seen only once. This sample comprised peripheral blood, obtained on day 0 of MenACWY control vaccination. These receptors were obtained from an adult in good health. The CDR3 runs from the conserved cysteine through the conserved F or W. Each record gives: clone size, V gene, D gene, J gene, CDR3 protein, CDR3 DNA. The D gene is left open where the match is weak. Size is stated for part of the rows, as once, few or many counts, or as a class when the clone is expanded.

abundance: .; v_gene: TRBV12-3/TRBV12-4; d_gene: TRBD1; j_gene: TRBJ1-2; CDR3aa: CASSRGGLYGYTF; CDR3nt: TGTGCCAGCAGCCGAGGGGGCCTTTATGGCTACACCTTC
abundance: .; v_gene: TRBV3-1/TRBV3-2; d_gene: .; j_gene: TRBJ1-2; CDR3aa: CASRLTGYGYTF; CDR3nt: TGTGCCAGCAGACTGACGGGATATGGCTACACCTTC
abundance: .; v_gene: TRBV2; d_gene: .; j_gene: TRBJ2-1; CDR3aa: CASSEARGSEQFF; CDR3nt: TGTGCCAGCAGTGAGGCCAGAGGGTCTGAGCAGTTCTTC
abundance: .; v_gene: TRBV18; d_gene: .; j_gene: TRBJ2-1; CDR3aa: CASSPSRNHNEQFF; CDR3nt: TGTGCCAGCTCACCTTCTAGGAACCACAATGAGCAGTTCTTC
abundance: .; v_gene: TRBV18; d_gene: TRBD1; j_gene: TRBJ1-2; CDR3aa: CASSPTGEGSGYTF; CDR3nt: TGTGCCAGCTCACCGACAGGGGAAGGGTCGGGCTACACCTTC
abundance: once; v_gene: TRBV6-5; d_gene: .; j_gene: TRBJ1-1; CDR3aa: CASSYNFRQNTEAFF; CDR3nt: TGTGCCAGCAGTTACAACTTTCGCCAAAACACTGAAGCTTTCTTT
abundance: .; v_gene: TRBV12-3/TRBV12-4; d_gene: .; j_gene: TRBJ2-1; CDR3aa: CASSSGRNEQFF; CDR3nt: TGTGCCAGCAGTTCTGGGCGCAATGAGCAGTTCTTC
abundance: .; v_gene: TRBV6-5; d_gene: .; j_gene: TRBJ2-1; CDR3aa: CASSLRTMSSYNEQFF; CDR3nt: TGTGCCAGCAGTTTAAGGACGATGAGCTCCTACAATGAGCAGTTCTTC
abundance: .; v_gene: TRBV12-3/TRBV12-4; d_gene: TRBD1; j_gene: TRBJ1-6; CDR3aa: CASRGQTNSPLHF; CDR3nt: TGTGCCAGCAGGGGACAGACTAATTCACCCCTCCACTTT
abundance: .; v_gene: TRBV7-2; d_gene: .; j_gene: TRBJ2-7; CDR3aa: CASSLDFGGSYEQYF; CDR3nt: TGTGCCAGCAGCTTAGATTTTGGTGGGAGTTACGAGCAGTACTTC
abundance: .; v_gene: TRBV10-3; d_gene: TRBD1; j_gene: TRBJ1-3; CDR3aa: CAISVDRGGNTIYF; CDR3nt: TGTGCCATCAGTGTCGACAGGGGTGGAAACACCATATATTTT
abundance: .; v_gene: TRBV7-2; d_gene: .; j_gene: TRBJ2-1; CDR3aa: CASKIVSSYNEQFF; CDR3nt: TGTGCCAGCAAAATCGTTAGCTCCTACAATGAGCAGTTCTTC
abundance: .; v_gene: TRBV3-1/TRBV3-2; d_gene: .; j_gene: TRBJ2-1; CDR3aa: CASSARGLAYNEQFF; CDR3nt: TGTGCCAGCAGCGCCCGGGGGTTAGCGTACAATGAGCAGTTCTTC
abundance: .; v_gene: TRBV5-1; d_gene: .; j_gene: TRBJ1-5; CDR3aa: CASSLDGINQPQHF; CDR3nt: TGCGCCAGCAGCTTGGATGGGATTAATCAGCCCCAGCATTTT
abundance: .; v_gene: TRBV6-6; d_gene: .; j_gene: TRBJ1-6; CDR3aa: CASSNLGGYNSPLHF; CDR3nt: TGTGCCAGCAGTAACCTGGGGGGATATAATTCACCCCTCCACTTT
abundance: .; v_gene: TRBV27; d_gene: TRBD1; j_gene: TRBJ1-2; CDR3aa: CASSPGTAYYGYTF; CDR3nt: TGTGCCAGCAGTCCCGGGACAGCCTACTATGGCTACACCTTC
abundance: once; v_gene: TRBV5-1; d_gene: .; j_gene: TRBJ2-7; CDR3aa: CASSWAGNYEQYF; CDR3nt: TGCGCCAGCAGTTGGGCGGGGAATTACGAGCAGTACTTC
abundance: .; v_gene: TRBV19; d_gene: .; j_gene: TRBJ2-3; CDR3aa: CASSIDQSSTSTDTQYF; CDR3nt: TGTGCCAGTAGTATAGATCAGTCCTCTACTAGCACAGATACGCAGTATTTT
abundance: .; v_gene: TRBV30; d_gene: .; j_gene: TRBJ2-5; CDR3aa: CAWSGGQETQYF; CDR3nt: TGTGCCTGGAGTGGAGGCCAAGAGACCCAGTACTTC
abundance: .; v_gene: TRBV19; d_gene: TRBD1; j_gene: TRBJ1-5; CDR3aa: CASTGTGGSQPQHF; CDR3nt: TGTGCCAGTACCGGGACAGGGGGGTCTCAGCCCCAGCATTTT
abundance: .; v_gene: TRBV7-2; d_gene: TRBD1; j_gene: TRBJ1-1; CDR3aa: CASSRIQGRGTEAFF; CDR3nt: TGTGCCAGCAGCCGCATACAGGGGAGAGGCACTGAAGCTTTCTTT
abundance: .; v_gene: TRBV18; d_gene: .; j_gene: TRBJ2-5; CDR3aa: CASSPPPRETQYF; CDR3nt: TGTGCCAGCTCACCACCGCCACGGGAGACCCAGTACTTC
abundance: .; v_gene: TRBV6-5; d_gene: .; j_gene: TRBJ1-4; CDR3aa: CASSYTATNEKLFF; CDR3nt: TGTGCCAGCAGTTACACCGCAACTAATGAAAAACTGTTTTTT
abundance: .; v_gene: TRBV7-7; d_gene: .; j_gene: TRBJ2-7; CDR3aa: CASSYGTAVEREIAYEQYF; CDR3nt: TGTGCTAGCAGTTACGGGACAGCCGTGGAGCGGGAGATTGCCTACGAGCAGTACTTC
abundance: .; v_gene: TRBV19; d_gene: .; j_gene: TRBJ1-5; CDR3aa: CASSISGLGVNQPQHF; CDR3nt: TGTGCCAGTAGTATCTCTGGATTAGGGGTTAATCAGCCCCAGCATTTT
abundance: .; v_gene: TRBV19; d_gene: TRBD2; j_gene: TRBJ2-2; CDR3aa: CASTLTFGGSAGELFF; CDR3nt: TGTGCCAGTACCCTCACATTTGGCGGGAGCGCCGGGGAGCTGTTTTTT
abundance: .; v_gene: TRBV19; d_gene: TRBD2; j_gene: TRBJ2-1; CDR3aa: CASSPLGGGDEQFF; CDR3nt: TGTGCCAGTAGTCCCTTGGGTGGGGGGGATGAGCAGTTCTTC
abundance: .; v_gene: TRBV6-5; d_gene: .; j_gene: TRBJ2-2; CDR3aa: CASREGLVWSGELFF; CDR3nt: TGTGCCAGCAGAGAGGGACTGGTATGGTCCGGGGAGCTGTTTTTT
abundance: .; v_gene: TRBV30; d_gene: .; j_gene: TRBJ1-2; CDR3aa: CAWVRTGGANYGYTF; CDR3nt: TGTGCCTGGGTCCGCACCGGGGGAGCTAACTATGGCTACACCTTC
abundance: .; v_gene: TRBV5-6; d_gene: .; j_gene: TRBJ2-1; CDR3aa: CASSPGSYNEQFF; CDR3nt: TGTGCCAGCAGCCCTGGCTCCTACAATGAGCAGTTCTTC